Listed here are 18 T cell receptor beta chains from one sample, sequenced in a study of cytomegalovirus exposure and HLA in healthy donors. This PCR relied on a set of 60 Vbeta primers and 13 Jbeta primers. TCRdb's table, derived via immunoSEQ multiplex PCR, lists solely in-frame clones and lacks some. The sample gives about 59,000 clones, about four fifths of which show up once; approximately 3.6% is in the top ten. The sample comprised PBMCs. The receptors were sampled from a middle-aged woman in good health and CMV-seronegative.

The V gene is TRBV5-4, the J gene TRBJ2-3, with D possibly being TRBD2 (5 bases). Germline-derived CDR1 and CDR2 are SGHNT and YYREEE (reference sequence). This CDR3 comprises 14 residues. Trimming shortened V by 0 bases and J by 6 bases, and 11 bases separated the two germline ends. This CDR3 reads CASSLAGSVDTQYF. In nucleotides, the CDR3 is TGTGCCAGCAGCTTGGCGGGGTCAGTCGATACGCAGTATTTT.

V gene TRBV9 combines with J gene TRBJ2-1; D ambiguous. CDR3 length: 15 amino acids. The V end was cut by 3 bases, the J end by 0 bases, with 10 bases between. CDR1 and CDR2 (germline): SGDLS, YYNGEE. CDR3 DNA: TGTGCCAGCAGCGCCTCCCCGAGCTCCTACAATGAGCAGTTCTTC. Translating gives CASSASPSSYNEQFF.

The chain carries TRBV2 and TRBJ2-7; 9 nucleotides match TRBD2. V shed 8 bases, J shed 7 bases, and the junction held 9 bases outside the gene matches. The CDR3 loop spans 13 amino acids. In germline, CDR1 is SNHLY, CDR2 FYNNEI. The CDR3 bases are TGTGCCAGCGTGGGGACTAGCTTGAGGGAGCAGTACTTC. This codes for CASVGTSLREQYF. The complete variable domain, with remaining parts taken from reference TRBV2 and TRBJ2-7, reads EPEVTQTPSHQVTQMGQEVILRCVPISNHLYFYWYRQILGQKVEFLVSFYNNEISEKSEIFDDQFSVERPDGSNFTLKIRSTKLEDSAMYFCASVGTSLREQYFGPGTRLTVT.

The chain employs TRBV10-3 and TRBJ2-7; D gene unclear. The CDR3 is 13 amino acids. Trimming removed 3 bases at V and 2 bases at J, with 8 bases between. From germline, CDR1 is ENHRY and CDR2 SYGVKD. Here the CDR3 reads CAISEGLAYEQYF. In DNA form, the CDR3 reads TGTGCCATCAGTGAAGGCCTAGCCTACGAGCAGTACTTC.

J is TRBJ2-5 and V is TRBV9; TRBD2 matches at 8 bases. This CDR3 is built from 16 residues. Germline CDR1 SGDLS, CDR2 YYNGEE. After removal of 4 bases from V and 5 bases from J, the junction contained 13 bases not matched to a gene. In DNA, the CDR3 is TGTGCCAGCAGCCTTACCCGGGGTAGCGGGATTGAGACCCAGTACTTC. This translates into CASSLTRGSGIETQYF.

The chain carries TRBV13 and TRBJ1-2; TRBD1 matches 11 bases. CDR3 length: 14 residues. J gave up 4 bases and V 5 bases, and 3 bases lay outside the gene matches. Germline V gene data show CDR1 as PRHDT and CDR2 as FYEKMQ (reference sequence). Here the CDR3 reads CASSLGQGAYGYTF. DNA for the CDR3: TGTGCCAGCAGCCTTGGACAGGGGGCCTATGGCTACACCTTC.

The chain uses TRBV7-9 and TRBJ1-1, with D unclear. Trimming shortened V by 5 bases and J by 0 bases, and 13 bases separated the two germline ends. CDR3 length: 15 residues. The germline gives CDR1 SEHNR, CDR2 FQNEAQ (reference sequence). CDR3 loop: CASSTTNPLNTEAFF. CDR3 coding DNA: TGTGCCAGCAGCACCACAAATCCGCTGAACACTGAAGCTTTCTTT.

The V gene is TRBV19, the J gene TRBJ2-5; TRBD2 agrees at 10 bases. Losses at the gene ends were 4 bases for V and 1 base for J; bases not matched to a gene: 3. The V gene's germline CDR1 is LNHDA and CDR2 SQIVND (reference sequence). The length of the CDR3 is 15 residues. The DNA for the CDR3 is TGTGCCAGTAGTAACCTAGCGGGAGCCCAAGAGACCCAGTACTTC. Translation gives CASSNLAGAQETQYF.

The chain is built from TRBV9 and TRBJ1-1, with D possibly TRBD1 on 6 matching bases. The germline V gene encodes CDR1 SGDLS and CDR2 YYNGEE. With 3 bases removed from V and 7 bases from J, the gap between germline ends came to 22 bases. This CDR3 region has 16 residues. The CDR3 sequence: CASSARSGSRQDEAFF. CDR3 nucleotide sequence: TGTGCCAGCAGCGCACGATCCGGATCCAGACAGGATGAAGCTTTCTTT.

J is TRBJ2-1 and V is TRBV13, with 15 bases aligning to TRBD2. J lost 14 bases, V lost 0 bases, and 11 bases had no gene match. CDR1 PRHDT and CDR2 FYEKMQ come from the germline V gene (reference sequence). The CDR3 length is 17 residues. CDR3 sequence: CASSLGLPGLAGGLEFF. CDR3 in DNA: TGTGCCAGCAGCTTAGGCCTTCCCGGACTAGCGGGAGGGTTGGAGTTCTTC.

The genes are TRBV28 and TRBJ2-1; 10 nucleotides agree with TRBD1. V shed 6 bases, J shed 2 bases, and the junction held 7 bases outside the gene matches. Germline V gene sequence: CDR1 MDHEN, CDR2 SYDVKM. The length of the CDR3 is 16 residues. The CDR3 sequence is CASSEPGQGTYNEQFF. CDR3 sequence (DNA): TGTGCCAGCAGCGAGCCGGGACAGGGGACCTACAATGAGCAGTTCTTC.

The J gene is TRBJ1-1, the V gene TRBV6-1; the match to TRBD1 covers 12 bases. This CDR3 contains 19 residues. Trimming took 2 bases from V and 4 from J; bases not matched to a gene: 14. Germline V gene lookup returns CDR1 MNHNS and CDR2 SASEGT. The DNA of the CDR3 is TGTGCCAGCAGTGAATGGGGGATGGGACAGGGGGCTGATGGCACTGAAGCTTTCTTT. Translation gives CASSEWGMGQGADGTEAFF.

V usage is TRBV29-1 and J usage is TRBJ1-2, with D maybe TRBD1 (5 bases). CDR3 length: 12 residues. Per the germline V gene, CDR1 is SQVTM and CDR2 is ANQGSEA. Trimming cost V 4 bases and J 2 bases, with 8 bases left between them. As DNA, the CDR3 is TGCAGCGTTGGGGGGGTGAACTATGGCTACACCTTC. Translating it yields CSVGGVNYGYTF. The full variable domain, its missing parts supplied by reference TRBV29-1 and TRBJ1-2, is SAVISQKPSRDICQRGTSLTIQCQVDSQVTMMFWYRQQPGQSLTLIATANQGSEATYESGFVIDKFPISRPNLTFSTLTVSNMSPEDSSIYLCSVGGVNYGYTFGSGTRLTVV.

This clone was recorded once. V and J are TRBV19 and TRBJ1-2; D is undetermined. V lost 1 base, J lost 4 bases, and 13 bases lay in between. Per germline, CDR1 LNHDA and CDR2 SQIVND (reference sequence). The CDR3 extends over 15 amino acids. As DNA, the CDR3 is TGTGCCAGTAGTATAGTTCTCGAAGCCGGCTATGGCTACACCTTC. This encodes CASSIVLEAGYGYTF.

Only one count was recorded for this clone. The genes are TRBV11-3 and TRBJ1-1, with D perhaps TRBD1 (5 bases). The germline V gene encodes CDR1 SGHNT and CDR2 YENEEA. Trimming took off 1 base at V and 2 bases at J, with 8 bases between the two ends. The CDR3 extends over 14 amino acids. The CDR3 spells CASSLGGDNTEAFF. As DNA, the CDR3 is TGTGCCAGCAGCTTAGGGGGGGACAACACTGAAGCTTTCTTT.

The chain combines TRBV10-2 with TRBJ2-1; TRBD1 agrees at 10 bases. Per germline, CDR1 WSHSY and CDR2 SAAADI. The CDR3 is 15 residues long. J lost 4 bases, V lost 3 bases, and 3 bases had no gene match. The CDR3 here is CASSDWDRGYNEQFF. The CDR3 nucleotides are TGCGCCAGCAGTGACTGGGACAGGGGTTACAATGAGCAGTTCTTC.

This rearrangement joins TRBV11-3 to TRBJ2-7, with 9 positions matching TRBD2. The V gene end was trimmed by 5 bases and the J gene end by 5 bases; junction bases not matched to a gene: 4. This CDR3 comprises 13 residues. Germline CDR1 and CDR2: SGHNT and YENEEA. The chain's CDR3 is CASSPSGMDEQYF. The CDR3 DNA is TGTGCCAGCAGCCCTAGCGGGATGGACGAGCAGTACTTC. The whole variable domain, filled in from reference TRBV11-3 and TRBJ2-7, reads EAGVVQSPRYKIIEKKQPVAFWCNPISGHNTLYWYLQNLGQGPELLIRYENEEAVDDSQLPKDRFSAERLKGVDSTLKIQPAELGDSAVYLCASSPSGMDEQYFGPGTRLTVT.

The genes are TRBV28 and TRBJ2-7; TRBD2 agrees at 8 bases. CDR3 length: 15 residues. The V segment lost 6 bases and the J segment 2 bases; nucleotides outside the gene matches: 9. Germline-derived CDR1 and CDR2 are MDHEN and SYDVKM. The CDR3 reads CASRKVLADTYEQYF. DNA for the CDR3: TGTGCCAGCAGGAAAGTACTAGCGGATACCTACGAGCAGTACTTC.